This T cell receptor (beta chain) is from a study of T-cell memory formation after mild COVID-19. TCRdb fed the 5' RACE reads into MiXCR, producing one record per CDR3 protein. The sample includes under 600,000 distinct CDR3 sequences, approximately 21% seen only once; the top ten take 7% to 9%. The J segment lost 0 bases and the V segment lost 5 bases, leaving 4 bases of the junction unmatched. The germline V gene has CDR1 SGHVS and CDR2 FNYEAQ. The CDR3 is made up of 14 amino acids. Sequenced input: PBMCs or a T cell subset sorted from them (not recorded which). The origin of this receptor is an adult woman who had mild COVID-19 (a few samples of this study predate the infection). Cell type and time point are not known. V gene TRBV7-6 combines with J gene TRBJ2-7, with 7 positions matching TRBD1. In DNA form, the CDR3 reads TGTGCCAGCAGCCTCAGGGGGTTCTCCTACGAGCAGTACTTC. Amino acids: CASSLRGFSYEQYF. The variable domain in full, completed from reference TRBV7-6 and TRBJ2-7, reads GAGVSQSPRYKVTKRGQDVALRCDPISGHVSLYWYRQALGQGPEFLTYFNYEAQQDKSGLPNDRFSAERPEGSISTLTIQRTEQRDSAMYRCASSLRGFSYEQYFGPGTRLTVT.